This T cell receptor beta chain stems from a study of CD8 T cells in Susac syndrome. RNA was extracted with the RNeasy kit, and a quantity of about 0.45 to 1 ug was reverse transcribed using random hexamers. TCRdb called the immunoSEQ multiplex PCR reads again in MiXCR, with one record for every CDR3 protein. The sample contains over 100,000 distinct CDR3 sequences, about 95% of which appear only once. The junction had 10 bases not matched to a gene; V was cut back by 4 bases and J by 4 bases. Per germline, CDR1 LGHDT and CDR2 YNNKEL (reference sequence). The CDR3 loop spans 16 amino acids. Sequencing of TCR beta was carried out in blood CD8+ and CD4+ T cells.

The receptor comes from a human donor in good health. The genes are TRBV3-1 and TRBJ2-3; TRBD2 matches at 8 bases. The sample was CD4+ T cells from PBMCs. The CDR3 spells CASSLSPGLGSDTQYF. CDR3 nucleotides: TGTGCCAGCAGCCTCTCTCCGGGACTAGGGTCAGATACGCAGTATTTT.